This is a list of T cell receptor beta chains from one sample in a study of cytomegalovirus exposure and HLA in healthy donors. Some clones are missing from TCRdb's copy, which holds only in-frame ones; the method was immunoSEQ multiplex PCR. The sample shows 330,000 or so clones, roughly 89% of them seen only once. The source material was PBMCs. These receptors all stem from a woman aged 18-29 years in good health and CMV-seronegative. Each CDR3 is given with its conserved first and last residue. The order of the fields is J gene, clone size, V gene, D gene, CDR3 DNA, CDR3 protein. The D gene is left open where the match is weak. Clone size is stated in some rows and not others, as once, few, many or a class when expanded.

j_gene: TRBJ2-6
abundance: once
v_gene: TRBV9
d_gene: TRBD2
CDR3nt: TGTGCCAGCAGCGTTAGGGTCAAGGGACTAGCGGGAGGGCAGATGGCTGGGGCCAACGTCCTGACTTTC
CDR3aa: CASSVRVKGLAGGQMAGANVLTF

j_gene: TRBJ2-7
abundance: NA
v_gene: TRBV27
d_gene: NA
CDR3nt: TGTGCCAGCATTGGGGACTCACGGCCGGGGGAGCAGTACTTC
CDR3aa: CASIGDSRPGEQYF

j_gene: TRBJ1-1
abundance: NA
v_gene: TRBV4-3
d_gene: NA
CDR3nt: TGCGCCAGCAGCCGCCTCGGCGAGGTGGCTTTCTTT
CDR3aa: CASSRLGEVAFF

j_gene: TRBJ2-5
abundance: NA
v_gene: TRBV7-7
d_gene: NA
CDR3nt: TGTGCCAGCAGCCCCACGCTCGTTGGGGCGGGGGAGACCCAGTACTTC
CDR3aa: CASSPTLVGAGETQYF

j_gene: TRBJ1-1
abundance: NA
v_gene: TRBV4-3
d_gene: NA
CDR3nt: TGCGCCAGCAGCCACGCGGCAGGCTTCGGGGGGGACACTGAAGCTTTCTTT
CDR3aa: CASSHAAGFGGDTEAFF

j_gene: TRBJ2-7
abundance: NA
v_gene: TRBV18
d_gene: NA
CDR3nt: TGTGCCAGCTCACCAGGGGTGGCTAGCCACGAGCAGTACTTC
CDR3aa: CASSPGVASHEQYF

j_gene: TRBJ2-2
abundance: NA
v_gene: TRBV5-1
d_gene: NA
CDR3nt: TGCGCCAGCAGCCGAACAGGGACCGCGAACACCGGGGAGCTGTTTTTT
CDR3aa: CASSRTGTANTGELFF

j_gene: TRBJ1-1
abundance: NA
v_gene: TRBV7-6
d_gene: NA
CDR3nt: TGTGCCAGCAGCCCGACAGTGCAGAACACTGAAGCTTTCTTT
CDR3aa: CASSPTVQNTEAFF

j_gene: TRBJ1-1
abundance: NA
v_gene: TRBV5-6
d_gene: NA
CDR3nt: TGTGCCAGCAGCCTCCAGGGGTTCCCTGAAGCTTTCTTT
CDR3aa: CASSLQGFPEAFF

j_gene: TRBJ1-5
abundance: NA
v_gene: TRBV27
d_gene: TRBD1
CDR3nt: TGTGCCAGCAGTACAAGGGGGCTAAGCAATCAGCCCCAGCATTTT
CDR3aa: CASSTRGLSNQPQHF

j_gene: TRBJ1-4
abundance: once
v_gene: TRBV14
d_gene: NA
CDR3nt: TGTGCCAGCAGCCCAGGGGTAGGGTACGAAAAACTGTTTTTT
CDR3aa: CASSPGVGYEKLFF

j_gene: TRBJ2-7
abundance: few
v_gene: TRBV13
d_gene: TRBD2
CDR3nt: TGTGCCAGCAGCTCGGGGACTAGCCAGCGCGAGCAGTACTTC
CDR3aa: CASSSGTSQREQYF

j_gene: TRBJ2-7
abundance: NA
v_gene: TRBV7-9
d_gene: TRBD1
CDR3nt: TGTGCCAGCAGCCAGCGACAGGGGGCCTCCTACGAGCAGTACTTC
CDR3aa: CASSQRQGASYEQYF

j_gene: TRBJ2-7
abundance: few
v_gene: TRBV28
d_gene: NA
CDR3nt: TGTGCCAGCAGTTTAGACCACAGGAGCTACGAGCAGTACTTC
CDR3aa: CASSLDHRSYEQYF

j_gene: TRBJ2-7
abundance: NA
v_gene: TRBV2
d_gene: TRBD2
CDR3nt: TGTGCCAGCAGTGACGTGGCTAGCGGTTCCTACGAGCAGTACTTC
CDR3aa: CASSDVASGSYEQYF

j_gene: TRBJ1-5
abundance: NA
v_gene: TRBV7-2
d_gene: TRBD1
CDR3nt: TGTGCCAGCAGCTTAGCGGGGACAGGCTATCAGCCCCAGCATTTT
CDR3aa: CASSLAGTGYQPQHF